The 4 T cell receptor beta chains below come from one sample, sequenced in a study of PD-L1 blockade in urothelial cancer. Stated time point: pretreatment peripheral blood. The repertoire was sequenced with immunoSEQ multiplex PCR; TCRdb's copy has only in-frame clones and lacks some. The sample holds about 38,000 clones; approximately 80% are singletons and the top ten take nearly 15%. This specimen consisted of PBMCs, obtained around atezolizumab (anti-PD-L1) treatment. These receptors originate from a man older than 75 with urothelial cancer.

The genes are TRBV6-6 and TRBJ2-7; TRBD2 matches 9 bases. The CDR3 totals 15 residues. Trimming at V came to 0 bases and at J to 4 bases, leaving 4 bases not matched to a gene. CDR1 and CDR2 from the germline V gene are MNHNY and SVGAGI (reference sequence). CDR3 in amino acids: CASSYSGRGGYEQYF. DNA for the CDR3: TGTGCCAGCAGTTACTCGGGGCGGGGGGGATACGAGCAGTACTTC.

The chain joins TRBV29-1 to TRBJ1-2, with a weak D call TRBD1 (5 bases). CDR3 length: 15 residues. The V and J ends lost 3 bases and 0 bases respectively, with 14 bases between them. Germline values: CDR1 SQVTM, CDR2 ANQGSEA. CDR3 loop: CSVEGLHPTNYGYTF. For the CDR3, the DNA is TGCAGCGTTGAGGGGCTCCACCCCACTAACTATGGCTACACCTTC.

This clone was recorded only once. The chain carries TRBV6-5 and TRBJ1-2; TRBD1 aligns across 8 bases. V lost 5 bases, J lost 5 bases, and 1 base stayed unmatched. Per germline, CDR1 MNHEY and CDR2 SVGAGI. CDR3 length: 12 amino acids. The CDR3 loop is CASSRQGYGYTF. CDR3 DNA: TGTGCCAGCAGTCGACAGGGGTATGGCTACACCTTC.

CDR3 DNA sequence: TGCGCCAGCAGCAAGGGACAGGGGGCGGCTGGGGCCAACGTCCTGACTTTC. Residues: CASSKGQGAAGANVLTF. The chain recombines TRBV5-1 with TRBJ2-6; 12 bases agree with TRBD1. In germline, CDR1 is SGHRS, CDR2 YFSETQ. CDR3 length: 17 amino acids. V trimming: 4 bases; J trimming: 2 bases; junction bases outside the gene matches: 4. Complete variable domain (other parts from reference TRBV5-1 and TRBJ2-6): KAGVTQTPRYLIKTRGQQVTLSCSPISGHRSVSWYQQTPGQGLQFLFEYFSETQRNKGNFPGRFSGRQFSNSRSEMNVSTLELGDSALYLCASSKGQGAAGANVLTFGAGSRLTVL.